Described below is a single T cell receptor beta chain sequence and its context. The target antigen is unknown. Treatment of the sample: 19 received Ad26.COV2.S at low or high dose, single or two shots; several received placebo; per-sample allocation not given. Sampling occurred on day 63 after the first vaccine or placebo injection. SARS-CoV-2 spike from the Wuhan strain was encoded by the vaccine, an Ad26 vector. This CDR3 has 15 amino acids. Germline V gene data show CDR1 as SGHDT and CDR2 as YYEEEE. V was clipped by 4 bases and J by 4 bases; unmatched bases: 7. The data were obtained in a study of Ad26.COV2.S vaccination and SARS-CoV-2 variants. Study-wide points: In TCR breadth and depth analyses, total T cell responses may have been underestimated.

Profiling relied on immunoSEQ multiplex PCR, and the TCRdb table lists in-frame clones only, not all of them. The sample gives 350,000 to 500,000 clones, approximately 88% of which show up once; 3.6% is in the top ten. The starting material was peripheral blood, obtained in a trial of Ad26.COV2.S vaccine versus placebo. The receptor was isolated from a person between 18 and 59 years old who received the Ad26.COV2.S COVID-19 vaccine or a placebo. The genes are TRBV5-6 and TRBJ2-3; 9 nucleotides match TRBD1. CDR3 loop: CASSLGQGNPDTQYF. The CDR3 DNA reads TGTGCCAGCAGCCTGGGACAGGGTAACCCAGATACGCAGTATTTT.